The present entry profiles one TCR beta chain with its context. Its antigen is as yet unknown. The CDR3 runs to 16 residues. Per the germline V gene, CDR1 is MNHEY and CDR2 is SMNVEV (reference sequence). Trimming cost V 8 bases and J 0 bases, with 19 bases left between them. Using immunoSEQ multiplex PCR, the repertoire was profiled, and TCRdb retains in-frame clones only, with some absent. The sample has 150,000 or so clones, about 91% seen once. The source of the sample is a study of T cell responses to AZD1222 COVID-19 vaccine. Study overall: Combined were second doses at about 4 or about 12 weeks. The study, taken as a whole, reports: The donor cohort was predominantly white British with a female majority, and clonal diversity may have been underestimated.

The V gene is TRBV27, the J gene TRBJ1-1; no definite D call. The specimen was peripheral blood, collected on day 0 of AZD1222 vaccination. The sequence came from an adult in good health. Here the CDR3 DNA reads TGTGCCAGCCATAGGAGGGCAGGCGGAGTGAACACTGAAGCTTTCTTT. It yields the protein CASHRRAGGVNTEAFF.